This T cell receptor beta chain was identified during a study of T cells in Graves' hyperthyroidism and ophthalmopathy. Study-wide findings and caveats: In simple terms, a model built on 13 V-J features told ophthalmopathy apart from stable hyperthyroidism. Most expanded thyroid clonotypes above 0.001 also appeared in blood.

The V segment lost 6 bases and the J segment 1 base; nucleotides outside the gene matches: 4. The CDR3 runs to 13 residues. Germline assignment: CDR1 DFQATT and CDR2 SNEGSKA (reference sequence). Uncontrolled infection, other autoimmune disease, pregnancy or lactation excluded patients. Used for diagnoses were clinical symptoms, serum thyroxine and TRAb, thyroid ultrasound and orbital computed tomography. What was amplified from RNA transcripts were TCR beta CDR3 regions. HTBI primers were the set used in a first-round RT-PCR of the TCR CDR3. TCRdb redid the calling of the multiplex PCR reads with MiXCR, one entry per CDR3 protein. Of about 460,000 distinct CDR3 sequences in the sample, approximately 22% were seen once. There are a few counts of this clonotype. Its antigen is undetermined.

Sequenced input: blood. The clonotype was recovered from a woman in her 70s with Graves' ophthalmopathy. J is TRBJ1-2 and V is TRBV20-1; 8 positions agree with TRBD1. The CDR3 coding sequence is TGCAGTGCCACGGGACAGGATAACTATGGCTACACCTTC. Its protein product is CSATGQDNYGYTF.